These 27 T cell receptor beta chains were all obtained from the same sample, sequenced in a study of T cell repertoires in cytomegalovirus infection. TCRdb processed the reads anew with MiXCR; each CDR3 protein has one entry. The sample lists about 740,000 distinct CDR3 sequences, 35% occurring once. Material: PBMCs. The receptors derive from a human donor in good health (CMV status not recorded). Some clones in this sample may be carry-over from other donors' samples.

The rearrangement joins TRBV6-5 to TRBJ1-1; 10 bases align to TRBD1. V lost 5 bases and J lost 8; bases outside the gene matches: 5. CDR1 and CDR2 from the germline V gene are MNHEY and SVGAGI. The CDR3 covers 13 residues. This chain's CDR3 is CASSRDRGREAFF. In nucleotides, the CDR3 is TGTGCCAGCAGTAGAGACAGGGGGCGAGAAGCTTTCTTT.

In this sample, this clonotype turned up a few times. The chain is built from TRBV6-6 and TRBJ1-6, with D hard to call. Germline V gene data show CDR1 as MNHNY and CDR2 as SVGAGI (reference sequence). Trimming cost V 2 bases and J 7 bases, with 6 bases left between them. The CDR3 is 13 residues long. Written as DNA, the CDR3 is TGTGCCAGCAGTTACGAGGGAAATTCACCCCTCCACTTT. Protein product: CASSYEGNSPLHF.

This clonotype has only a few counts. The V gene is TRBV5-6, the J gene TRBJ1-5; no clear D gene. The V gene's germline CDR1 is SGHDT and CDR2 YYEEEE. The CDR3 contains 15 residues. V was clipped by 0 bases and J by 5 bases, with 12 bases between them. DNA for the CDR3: TGTGCCAGCAGCTTGGCCGCCCAGTTCGATCAGCCCCAGCATTTT. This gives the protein CASSLAAQFDQPQHF.

The CDR3 loop is CASSFQMPGGGEQFF. Written as DNA, the CDR3 is TGTGCCAGCAGTTTTCAAATGCCAGGGGGCGGTGAGCAGTTCTTC. J is TRBJ2-1 and V is TRBV28, with 8 bases lining up with TRBD1. CDR3 length equals 15 residues. Germline CDR1 is MDHEN and CDR2 is SYDVKM. V lost 3 bases and J lost 9; bases outside the gene matches: 10.

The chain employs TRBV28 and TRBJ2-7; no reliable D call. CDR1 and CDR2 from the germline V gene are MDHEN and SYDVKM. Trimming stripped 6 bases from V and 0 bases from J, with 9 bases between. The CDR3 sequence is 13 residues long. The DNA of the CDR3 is TGTGCCAGCAGCCAGCAGCGCTCCTACGAGCAGTACTTC. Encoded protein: CASSQQRSYEQYF.

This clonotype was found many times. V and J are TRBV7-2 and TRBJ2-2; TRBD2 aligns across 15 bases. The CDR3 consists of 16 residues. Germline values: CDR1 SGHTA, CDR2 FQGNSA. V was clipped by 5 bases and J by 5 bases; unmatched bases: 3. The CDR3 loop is CASSRTSGRVTGELFF. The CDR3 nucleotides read TGTGCCAGCAGCCGGACTAGCGGGAGGGTAACCGGGGAGCTGTTTTTT.

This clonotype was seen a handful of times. This chain's CDR3 is CASSQDAGDWQPQHF. The CDR3 coding sequence is TGCGCCAGCAGCCAAGATGCTGGGGACTGGCAGCCCCAGCATTTT. This rearrangement joins TRBV4-1 to TRBJ1-5; a possible D gene is TRBD1 (5 bases). The length of the CDR3 is 15 residues. The ends were cut back, 0 bases at V and 7 bases at J, with 13 bases in the middle. Germline V gives CDR1 MGHRA, CDR2 YSYEKL.

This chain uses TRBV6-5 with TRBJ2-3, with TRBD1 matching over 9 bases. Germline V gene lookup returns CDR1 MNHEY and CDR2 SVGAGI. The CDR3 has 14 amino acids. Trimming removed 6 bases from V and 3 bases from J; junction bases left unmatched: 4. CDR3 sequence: CASRLGQGTDTQYF. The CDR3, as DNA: TGTGCCAGCAGATTAGGACAGGGGACAGATACGCAGTATTTT.

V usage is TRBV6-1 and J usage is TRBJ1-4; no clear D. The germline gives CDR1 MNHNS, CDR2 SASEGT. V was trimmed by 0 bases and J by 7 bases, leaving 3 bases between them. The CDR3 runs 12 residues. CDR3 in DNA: TGTGCCAGCAGTGAAGCGCCTGAAAAACTGTTTTTT. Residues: CASSEAPEKLFF.

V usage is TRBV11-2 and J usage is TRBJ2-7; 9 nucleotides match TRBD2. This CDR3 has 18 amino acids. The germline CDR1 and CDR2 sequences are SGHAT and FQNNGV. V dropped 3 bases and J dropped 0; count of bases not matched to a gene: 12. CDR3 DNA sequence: TGTGCCAGCAGCTTTGGGGTAGCGGGGGCGGCTAGCTCCTACGAGCAGTACTTC. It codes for CASSFGVAGAASSYEQYF.

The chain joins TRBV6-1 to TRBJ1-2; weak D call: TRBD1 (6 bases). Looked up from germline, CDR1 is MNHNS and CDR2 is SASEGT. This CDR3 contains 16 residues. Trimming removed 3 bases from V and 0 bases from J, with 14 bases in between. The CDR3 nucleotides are TGTGCCAGCAGTGACAGGACAGTCGGAACTAACTATGGCTACACCTTC. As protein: CASSDRTVGTNYGYTF.

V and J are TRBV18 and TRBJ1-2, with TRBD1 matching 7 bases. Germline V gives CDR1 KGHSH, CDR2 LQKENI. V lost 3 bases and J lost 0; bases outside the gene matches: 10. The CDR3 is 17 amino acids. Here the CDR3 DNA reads TGTGCCAGCTCACCGACTCCAGGGGGAGTCACTAACTATGGCTACACCTTC. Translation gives CASSPTPGGVTNYGYTF.

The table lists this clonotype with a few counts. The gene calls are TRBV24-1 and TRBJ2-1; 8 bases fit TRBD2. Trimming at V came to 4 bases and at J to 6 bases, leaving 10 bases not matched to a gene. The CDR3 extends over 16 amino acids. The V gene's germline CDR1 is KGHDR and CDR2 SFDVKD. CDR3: CATSETGTRPFNEQFF. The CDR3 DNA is TGTGCCACCAGTGAGACCGGGACTAGACCCTTCAATGAGCAGTTCTTC.

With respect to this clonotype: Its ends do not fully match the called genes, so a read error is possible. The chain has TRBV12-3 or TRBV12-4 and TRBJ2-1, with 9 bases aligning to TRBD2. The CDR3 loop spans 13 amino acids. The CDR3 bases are TGTGCCAGATGGGGCGGGGGGGCAAATGATCAGTTCTTC. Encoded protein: CARWGGGANDQFF.

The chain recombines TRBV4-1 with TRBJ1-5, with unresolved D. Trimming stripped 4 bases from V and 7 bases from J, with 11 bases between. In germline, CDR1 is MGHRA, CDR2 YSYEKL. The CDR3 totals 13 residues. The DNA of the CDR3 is TGCGCCAGCAGCCCCCCTCGTGGGCAGCCCCAGCATTTT. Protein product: CASSPPRGQPQHF.

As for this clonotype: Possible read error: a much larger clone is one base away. The CDR3 loop is CARSLSVTGELFF. The CDR3 nucleotides are TGTGCCAGAAGTTTGTCGGTCACCGGGGAGCTGTTTTTT. The chain combines TRBV12-3 or TRBV12-4 with TRBJ2-2; D not certain. This CDR3 is 13 amino acids long.

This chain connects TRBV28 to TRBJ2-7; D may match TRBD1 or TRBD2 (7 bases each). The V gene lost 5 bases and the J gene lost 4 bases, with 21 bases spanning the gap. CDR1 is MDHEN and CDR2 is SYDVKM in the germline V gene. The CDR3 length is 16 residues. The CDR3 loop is CASSGGGAGQEYEQYF. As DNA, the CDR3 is TGTGCCAGCAGTGGGGGGGGGGCTGGACAGGAGTACGAGCAGTACTTC.

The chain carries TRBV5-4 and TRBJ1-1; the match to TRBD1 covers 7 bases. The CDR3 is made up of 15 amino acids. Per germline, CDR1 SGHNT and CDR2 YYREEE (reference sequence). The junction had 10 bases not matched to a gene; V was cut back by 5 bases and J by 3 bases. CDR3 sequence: CASRVSGGGYTEAFF. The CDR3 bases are TGTGCCAGCAGGGTTTCAGGGGGAGGGTACACTGAAGCTTTCTTT.

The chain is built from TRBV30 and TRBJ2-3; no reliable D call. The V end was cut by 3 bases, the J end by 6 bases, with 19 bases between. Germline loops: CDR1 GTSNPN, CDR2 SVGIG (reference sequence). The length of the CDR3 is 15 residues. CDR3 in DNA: TGTGCCTGGAGAGGGTTAGGGTCACCTCAGGATACGCAGTATTTT. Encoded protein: CAWRGLGSPQDTQYF.

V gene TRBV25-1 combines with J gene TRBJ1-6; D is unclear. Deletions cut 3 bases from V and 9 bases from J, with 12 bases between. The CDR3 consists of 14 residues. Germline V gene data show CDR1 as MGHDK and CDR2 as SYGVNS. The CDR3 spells CASSDHPGGSPLHF. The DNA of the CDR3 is TGTGCCAGCAGTGACCACCCCGGAGGTTCACCCCTCCACTTT.

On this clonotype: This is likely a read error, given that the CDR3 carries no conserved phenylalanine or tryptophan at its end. CDR3 nucleotides: TGTGCCAGCAGCCTTACTGGAGGGGGCGTCGGCTATGGCTACACCTGC. It specifies CASSLTGGGVGYGYTC. The chain uses TRBV4-2 and TRBJ1-2; 7 nucleotides agree with TRBD1. Germline V gene data show CDR1 as LGHNA and CDR2 as YNFKEQ. This CDR3 region has 16 residues. V lost 4 bases, J lost 4 bases, and 12 bases stayed unmatched.

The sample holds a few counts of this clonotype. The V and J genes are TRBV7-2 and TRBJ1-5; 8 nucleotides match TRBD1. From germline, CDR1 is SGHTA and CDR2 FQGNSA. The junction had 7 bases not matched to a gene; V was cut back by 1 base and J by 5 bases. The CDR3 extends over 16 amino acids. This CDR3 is CASSLESSGGDQPQHF. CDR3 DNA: TGTGCCAGCAGCTTAGAAAGTTCAGGGGGCGATCAGCCCCAGCATTTT.

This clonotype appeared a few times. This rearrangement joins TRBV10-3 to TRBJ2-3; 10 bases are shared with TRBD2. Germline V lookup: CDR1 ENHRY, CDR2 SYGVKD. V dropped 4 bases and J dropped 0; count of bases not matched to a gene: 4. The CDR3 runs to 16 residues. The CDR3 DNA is TGTGCCATCAGTGCCGGGACTAGCGCCAGCACAGATACGCAGTATTTT. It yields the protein CAISAGTSASTDTQYF.

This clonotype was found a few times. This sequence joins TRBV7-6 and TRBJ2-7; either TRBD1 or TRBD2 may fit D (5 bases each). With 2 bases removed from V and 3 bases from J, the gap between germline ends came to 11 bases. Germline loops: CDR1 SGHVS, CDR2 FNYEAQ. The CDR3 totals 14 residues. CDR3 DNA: TGTGCCAGCAGCTTATCCGGGACGTACTACGAGCAGTACTTC. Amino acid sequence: CASSLSGTYYEQYF.

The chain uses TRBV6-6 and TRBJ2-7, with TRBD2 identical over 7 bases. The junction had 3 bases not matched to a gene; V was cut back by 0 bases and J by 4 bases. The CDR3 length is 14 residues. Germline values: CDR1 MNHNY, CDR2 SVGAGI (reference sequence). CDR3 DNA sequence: TGTGCCAGCAGTTACTCAAAGGGAGGGTACGAGCAGTACTTC. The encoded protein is CASSYSKGGYEQYF.

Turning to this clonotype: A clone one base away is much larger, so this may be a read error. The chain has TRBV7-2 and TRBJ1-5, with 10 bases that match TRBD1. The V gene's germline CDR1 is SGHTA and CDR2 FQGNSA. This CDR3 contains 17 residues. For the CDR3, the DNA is TGTGCCAACAGCTTAGTCCGGGACAGGGGACGAGATCAGCCCCAGCATTTT. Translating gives CANSLVRDRGRDQPQHF.

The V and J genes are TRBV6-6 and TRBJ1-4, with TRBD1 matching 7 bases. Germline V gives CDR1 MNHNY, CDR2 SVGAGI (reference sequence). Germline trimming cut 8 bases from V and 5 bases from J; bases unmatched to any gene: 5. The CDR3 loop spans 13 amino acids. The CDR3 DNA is TGTGCCAGCGAGGGACAGAAAAATGAAAAACTGTTTTTT. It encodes CASEGQKNEKLFF.